What follows are 28 T cell receptor beta chains derived from one specimen sequenced in a study of early T cells in non-severe SARS-CoV-2 infection. TCRdb reprocessed the 5' RACE reads with MiXCR, giving one entry per CDR3 protein. The sample lists some 38,000 distinct CDR3 sequences; approximately 4.1% were seen once. The sample consisted of whole blood. These receptors were obtained from an adult who was a healthcare worker with PCR-confirmed SARS-CoV-2 infection or an uninfected control (not recorded which).

This clonotype occurred many times. The CDR3: CATSDRLEGQGTNEQFF. Here the CDR3 DNA reads TGTGCCACCAGTGACCGCCTCGAGGGCCAAGGGACGAATGAGCAGTTCTTC. The rearrangement uses TRBV24-1 and TRBJ2-1; D may correspond to TRBD1 or TRBD2 (5 bases each). V lost 4 bases and J lost 7, with 22 bases in between. Germline assignment: CDR1 KGHDR and CDR2 SFDVKD. The CDR3 runs to 17 residues.

This clonotype is judged medium-sized. CDR3 sequence: CASRQGQGYDGELFF. The DNA for the CDR3 is TGTGCCAGCAGACAGGGACAGGGGTATGACGGGGAGCTGTTTTTT. The chain carries TRBV7-6 and TRBJ2-2; TRBD1 agrees at 10 bases. The CDR3 contains 15 residues. From germline, CDR1 is SGHVS and CDR2 FNYEAQ. The V segment lost 6 bases and the J segment 7 bases; nucleotides outside the gene matches: 8.

This clonotype was seen a handful of times. The CDR3 is CASSSGQSYEQYF. In DNA form, the CDR3 reads TGTGCCAGCAGTTCGGGACAGAGCTACGAGCAGTACTTC. The chain recombines TRBV28 with TRBJ2-7, with 7 bases identical to TRBD1. After removal of 4 bases from V and 3 bases from J, the junction contained 3 bases not matched to a gene. CDR3 length equals 13 residues. CDR1 and CDR2 (germline): MDHEN, SYDVKM.

Points on this clonotype: The junction differs from germline at one of its ends, possibly a read error. The chain carries TRBV6-1 and TRBJ2-2, with D tentatively TRBD1 or TRBD2 (5 bases each). The CDR3 loop spans 20 amino acids. Germline CDR1 is MNHNS and CDR2 is SASEGT. The DNA of the CDR3 is TGTGCCAGCAGTGGGGGGAAGGGGAGTCATCTTTCGCAGGACACCGGGGCGCTGTTTTTT. It codes for CASSGGKGSHLSQDTGALFF.

At least ten counts were recorded for this clonotype. This chain connects TRBV5-1 to TRBJ2-2; 9 bases align to TRBD1. V was clipped by 1 base and J by 3 bases; unmatched bases: 1. Germline V gene lookup returns CDR1 SGHRS and CDR2 YFSETQ. CDR3 length equals 15 residues. For the CDR3, the DNA is TGCGCCAGCAGCTTGCGGACAGGGGACACCGGGGAGCTGTTTTTT. Translation gives CASSLRTGDTGELFF.

This clonotype showed up just a few times. The chain employs TRBV6-2 or TRBV6-3 and TRBJ2-7; D is possibly TRBD1 (5 bases). V gave up 0 bases and J gave up 2 bases, with 5 bases separating them. The CDR3 extends over 13 amino acids. The V gene's germline CDR1 is MNHEY and CDR2 SVGEGT. CDR3 residues: CASSYSDTYEQYV. In DNA, the CDR3 is TGTGCCAGCAGTTACTCGGACACCTACGAGCAGTACGTC.

This clonotype appeared many times. The rearrangement uses TRBV10-2 and TRBJ2-5, with 10 bases aligning to TRBD2. CDR1 is WSHSY, CDR2 SAAADI, per germline. V was clipped by 2 bases and J by 3 bases; unmatched bases: 3. The CDR3 extends over 15 amino acids. CDR3 in amino acids: CASSEGGLAEETQYF. The CDR3 DNA is TGCGCCAGCAGTGAGGGCGGACTAGCGGAAGAGACCCAGTACTTC.

The chain uses TRBV10-3 and TRBJ1-1, with D unclear. Germline lookup yields CDR1 ENHRY and CDR2 SYGVKD. Trimming removed 0 bases from V and 6 bases from J, with 5 bases in between. The CDR3 spans 12 residues. CDR3: CAISESAAEAFF. The DNA for the CDR3 is TGTGCCATCAGTGAGTCGGCGGCTGAAGCTTTCTTT.

In this sample, this clonotype turned up a few times. The chain recombines TRBV19 with TRBJ2-3, with 11 bases identical to TRBD2. V gave up 3 bases and J gave up 4 bases; unmatched junction bases: 12. This CDR3 comprises 18 residues. Germline assignment: CDR1 LNHDA and CDR2 SQIVND (reference sequence). For the CDR3, the DNA is TGTGCCAGTAGTATCCGAAAGACTAGCGGGACGGTGTCAGATACGCAGTATTTT. It specifies CASSIRKTSGTVSDTQYF.

This clonotype has a handful of counts. The chain couples TRBV19 to TRBJ1-2, with unresolved D. Between the trimmed V and J ends, which lost 6 bases and 3 bases, there was a span of 11 bases. CDR3 size: 13 residues. Germline CDR1 reads LNHDA; CDR2 reads SQIVND (reference sequence). The CDR3 region has the DNA TGTGCCAGTAGCGAACCAAGTCACTATGGCTACACCTTC. Protein: CASSEPSHYGYTF.

Of note for this clonotype: It may be a read error: a sequence one base away is much more abundant. The chain links TRBV7-2 to TRBJ1-5, with D possibly TRBD1 on 6 matching bases. Germline CDR1 reads SGHTA; CDR2 reads FQGNSA. Between the trimmed V and J ends, which lost 1 base and 7 bases, there was a span of 14 bases. The CDR3 contains 15 residues. The CDR3 is CASSLGEGTRQPQHF. Here the CDR3 DNA reads TGTGCCAGCAGCTTAGGAGAGGGGACAAGGCAGCCCCAGCATTTT.

This clonotype was seen many times. The gene calls are TRBV6-2 or TRBV6-3 and TRBJ1-1, with unresolved D. Germline CDR1 and CDR2: MNHEY and SVGEGT. CDR3 size: 13 residues. V was clipped by 0 bases and J by 5 bases, with 7 bases between them. For the CDR3, the DNA is TGTGCCAGCAGTTACTCGCGAGGGACTGAAGCTTTCTTT. It codes for CASSYSRGTEAFF.

There are many counts of this clonotype. The V gene is TRBV14, the J gene TRBJ2-7; possibly TRBD1 for D (5 bases). The CDR3 is made up of 13 amino acids. The V gene's germline CDR1 is SGHDN and CDR2 FVKESK. V lost 2 bases, J lost 9 bases, and 14 bases lay in between. The CDR3 is CASSQLGVGRQYV. CDR3 coding DNA: TGTGCCAGCAGCCAATTAGGGGTAGGCCGGCAGTACGTC.

This clonotype came up many times. The gene calls are TRBV7-2 and TRBJ1-2; tentative D call: TRBD1 (6 bases). The V end was cut by 1 base, the J end by 0 bases, with 12 bases between. Per germline, CDR1 SGHTA and CDR2 FQGNSA. This CDR3 is 16 amino acids long. The CDR3 DNA reads TGTGCCAGCAGCTTAGAACAGGGTCGCACTAACTATGGCTACACCTTC. Protein product: CASSLEQGRTNYGYTF.

Many counts were recorded for this clonotype. The chain employs TRBV3-1 and TRBJ2-1; tentative D call: TRBD2 (6 bases). This CDR3 has 12 amino acids. Per the germline V gene, CDR1 is LGHDT and CDR2 is YNNKEL (reference sequence). With 8 bases removed from V and 9 bases from J, the gap between germline ends came to 14 bases. CDR3: CASGGRVAEQFF. CDR3 coding DNA: TGTGCCAGCGGGGGGAGAGTGGCTGAGCAGTTCTTC.

This clonotype was recorded many times. The chain uses TRBV19 and TRBJ2-7; 10 nucleotides align to TRBD1. The CDR3 sequence is 15 residues long. CDR1 and CDR2 from the germline V gene are LNHDA and SQIVND (reference sequence). With V trimmed by 5 bases and J by 3 bases, 7 bases remained unmatched. In DNA form, the CDR3 reads TGTGCCAGTAGTTGGAGGACAGGGGGTGACTACGAGCAGTACTTC. It encodes CASSWRTGGDYEQYF. The full variable domain, with the rest looked up from reference TRBV19 and TRBJ2-7, is DGGITQSPKYLFRKEGQNVTLSCEQNLNHDAMYWYRQDPGQGLRLIYYSQIVNDFQKGDIAEGYSVSREKKESFPLTVTSAQKNPTAFYLCASSWRTGGDYEQYFGPGTRLTVT.

This clonotype was detected ten times or more. The chain recombines TRBV12-5 with TRBJ2-1; 9 positions agree with TRBD2. The germline V gene has CDR1 LGHNT and CDR2 FRNRAP. The trim removed 2 bases at V and 6 bases at J, leaving 11 bases unmatched. CDR3 length equals 17 residues. CDR3 residues: CASGLSPSGISINEQFF. In DNA form, the CDR3 reads TGTGCTAGTGGTTTGTCACCTAGCGGGATAAGCATCAATGAGCAGTTCTTC. The entire variable domain, with the rest obtained from reference TRBV12-5 and TRBJ2-1, is as follows: DARVTQTPRHKVTEMGQEVTMRCQPILGHNTVFWYRQTMMQGLELLAYFRNRAPLDDSGMPKDRFSAEMPDATLATLKIQPSEPRDSAVYFCASGLSPSGISINEQFFGPGTRLTVL.

This clonotype was recorded many times. The chain employs TRBV28 and TRBJ1-1, with 7 bases identical to TRBD1. J was trimmed by 4 bases and V by 7 bases; bases with no gene match: 12. The CDR3 runs 15 residues. CDR1 and CDR2 (germline): MDHEN, SYDVKM. For the CDR3, the DNA is TGTGCCAGCAAAGGCAGGGGGGTCTCGTCCACTGAAGCTTTCTTT. The encoded protein is CASKGRGVSSTEAFF.

The sample holds many counts of this clonotype. The rearrangement links TRBV29-1 to TRBJ2-1, with TRBD2 identical over 7 bases. The CDR3 contains 13 residues. V was pared by 6 bases and J by 8 bases, with 10 bases of the junction left unmatched. Germline CDR1 SQVTM, CDR2 ANQGSEA. CDR3 region: CSVAGAGTHEQFF. Written as DNA, the CDR3 is TGCAGCGTGGCAGGAGCGGGGACCCATGAGCAGTTCTTC.

There are many counts of this clonotype. The chain combines TRBV11-3 with TRBJ2-1; 9 bases map to TRBD2. The CDR3 has 15 residues. Germline CDR1 SGHNT, CDR2 YENEEA. Trimming cost V 0 bases and J 9 bases; bases outside gene matches: 6. The CDR3 reads CASSLEGSGLAEQFF. The CDR3 DNA sequence: TGTGCCAGCAGCTTAGAAGGATCGGGACTAGCTGAGCAGTTCTTC. Looking up the rest from reference TRBV11-3 and TRBJ2-1 gives the full variable domain: EAGVVQSPRYKIIEKKQPVAFWCNPISGHNTLYWYLQNLGQGPELLIRYENEEAVDDSQLPKDRFSAERLKGVDSTLKIQPAELGDSAVYLCASSLEGSGLAEQFFGPGTRLTVL.

The CDR3 sequence is CASSPQRTGANEKLFF. The CDR3 nucleotides read TGTGCCAGCAGTCCCCAGCGGACAGGAGCTAATGAAAAACTGTTTTTT. The chain employs TRBV12-3 or TRBV12-4 and TRBJ1-4; 7 nucleotides agree with TRBD1. This CDR3 spans 16 amino acids. Germline trimming cut 5 bases from V and 3 bases from J; bases unmatched to any gene: 9.

V gene TRBV4-2 combines with J gene TRBJ2-1; 7 bases match TRBD2. The germline CDR1 and CDR2 sequences are LGHNA and YNFKEQ. This CDR3 has 18 residues. The trim removed 0 bases at V and 6 bases at J, leaving 14 bases unmatched. For the CDR3, the DNA is TGTGCCAGCAGCCAAGATGGGCTAGCGGATGCCCGGGGCAATGAGCAGTTCTTC. It encodes CASSQDGLADARGNEQFF.

This clonotype showed up many times. This sequence joins TRBV28 and TRBJ2-7; 8 positions agree with TRBD2. This CDR3 comprises 16 residues. Germline values: CDR1 MDHEN, CDR2 SYDVKM. Losses at the gene ends were 7 bases for V and 2 bases for J; bases not matched to a gene: 13. The DNA of the CDR3 is TGTGCCAGCACCCCAAGGGGTAGCGGGGCCACCTACGAGCAGTACTTC. Residues: CASTPRGSGATYEQYF.

This clonotype was found many times. The chain employs TRBV11-2 and TRBJ2-1; 11 positions agree with TRBD2. CDR3 length equals 12 residues. The V gene's germline CDR1 is SGHAT and CDR2 FQNNGV. J lost 15 bases, V lost 6 bases, and 7 bases had no gene match. In DNA form, the CDR3 reads TGTGCCAGCAGATTTAGCGGGAGGGGCGTGTTCTTC. Protein product: CASRFSGRGVFF.

This clonotype appeared many times. This chain joins TRBV11-2 and TRBJ1-5, with 10 bases aligning to TRBD1. The CDR3 loop spans 15 amino acids. After removal of 5 bases from V and 4 bases from J, the junction contained 5 bases not matched to a gene. The germline V gene encodes CDR1 SGHAT and CDR2 FQNNGV. Here the CDR3 reads CASSGGTGDNQPQHF. As DNA, the CDR3 is TGTGCCAGCAGCGGAGGGACAGGGGATAATCAGCCCCAGCATTTT.

At least ten counts were recorded for this clonotype. J is TRBJ2-7 and V is TRBV7-9, with 7 bases aligning to TRBD1. The V segment lost 5 bases and the J segment 7 bases; nucleotides outside the gene matches: 14. This CDR3 contains 15 residues. The germline gives CDR1 SEHNR, CDR2 FQNEAQ (reference sequence). For the CDR3, the DNA is TGTGCCAGCAGCCGGGCCACGGGACAGACGGGTGAGCAGTACTTC. It yields the protein CASSRATGQTGEQYF.

This clonotype appeared many times. The rearrangement uses TRBV4-3 and TRBJ1-6, with D maybe TRBD1 (6 bases). This CDR3 contains 15 residues. The germline V gene has CDR1 LGHNA and CDR2 YSLEER. V was cut by 3 bases and J by 3 bases, with 9 bases left in between. The CDR3 DNA sequence: TGCGCCAGCAGCCAGACGGACAGCTATAATTCACCCCTCCACTTT. Encoded protein: CASSQTDSYNSPLHF.

The sample holds many counts of this clonotype. The chain recombines TRBV14 with TRBJ1-6; the match to TRBD1 covers 7 bases. The V segment lost 3 bases and the J segment 8 bases; nucleotides outside the gene matches: 4. CDR1 is SGHDN, CDR2 FVKESK, per germline. This CDR3 is 14 amino acids long. CDR3 loop: CASSHRQGDSPLHF. The CDR3 nucleotides read TGTGCCAGCAGCCACCGACAGGGAGATTCACCCCTCCACTTT.